This T cell receptor (beta chain) is drawn from a study of blood T cells in healthy people across ages. This CDR3 has 15 residues. V lost 6 bases, J lost 3 bases, and 18 bases lay in between. From germline, CDR1 is MNHEY and CDR2 SMNVEV (reference sequence). Together with a sample-barcoded 5' primer, a J-beta primer mix was included in a second PCR lasting roughly 6 to 12 cycles. TCRdb itself ran the 5' RACE reads through MiXCR, one entry per CDR3 protein. This table holds hundreds of thousands of distinct CDR3 sequences, 43% found once. This clonotype was seen many times. The specimen was blood. This TCR came from a woman aged 55-69 years in good health. V is TRBV27 and J is TRBJ2-7, with D unclear. The CDR3 spells CASRVYKGTHYEQYF. As DNA, the CDR3 is TGTGCCAGCAGGGTTTACAAGGGAACCCACTACGAGCAGTACTTC.